The rows below give T cell receptor beta chains drawn from one sample of a study of cytomegalovirus exposure and HLA in healthy donors. The data were produced by immunoSEQ multiplex PCR, yet TCRdb's version contains in-frame clones alone and is incomplete. In the table there are 150,000 to 200,000 clones, roughly 90% of which are singletons. The specimen sequenced was PBMCs. The receptors here all came from a woman aged 18 to 35 in good health and CMV-seronegative. CDR3s include the opening cysteine and the closing phenylalanine or tryptophan. Each record gives: V gene, J gene, clone size, D gene, CDR3 DNA, CDR3 protein. The D gene is left open where the match is weak. Rows give clone size only sometimes, using once, few, many, or a class for an expanded clone.

V gene: TRBV27
J gene: TRBJ2-5
clone size: NA
D gene: TRBD1
CDR3 DNA: TGTGCCAGCAGTTTACTCACTGGACAGGGGGCCAGGGAGACCCAGTACTTC
CDR3 protein: CASSLLTGQGARETQYF

V gene: TRBV2
J gene: TRBJ1-2
clone size: once
D gene: NA
CDR3 DNA: TGTGCCAGCAGGGGTCTAGACAGAAATGGCTACACCTTC
CDR3 protein: CASRGLDRNGYTF

V gene: TRBV4-1
J gene: TRBJ2-6
clone size: NA
D gene: NA
CDR3 DNA: TGCGCCAGCAGCCACGGCTCTGGGGCCAACGTCCTGACTTTC
CDR3 protein: CASSHGSGANVLTF

V gene: TRBV5-1
J gene: TRBJ2-5
clone size: NA
D gene: TRBD2
CDR3 DNA: TGCGCCAGCAGCTTGGCCGGGATAGCGGGAGGGCCGGGAGAGACCCAGTACTTC
CDR3 protein: CASSLAGIAGGPGETQYF

V gene: TRBV6-5
J gene: TRBJ2-3
clone size: NA
D gene: TRBD1
CDR3 DNA: TGTGCCAGCAGTCGACAGGGGGCCCGCACAGATACGCAGTATTTT
CDR3 protein: CASSRQGARTDTQYF

V gene: TRBV18
J gene: TRBJ2-3
clone size: NA
D gene: TRBD2
CDR3 DNA: TGTGCCAGCTCACCAACGGCTAGCGGGGGGTATACAGATACGCAGTATTTT
CDR3 protein: CASSPTASGGYTDTQYF

V gene: TRBV28
J gene: TRBJ2-7
clone size: NA
D gene: NA
CDR3 DNA: TGTGCCAGCAGTTATTACTTTTACGAGCAGTACTTC
CDR3 protein: CASSYYFYEQYF

V gene: TRBV6-5
J gene: TRBJ2-5
clone size: NA
D gene: TRBD2
CDR3 DNA: TGTGCCAGCAGTTACTCTCTAGCGGGAGGGTCAGAGACCCAGTACTTC
CDR3 protein: CASSYSLAGGSETQYF

V gene: TRBV29-1
J gene: TRBJ1-2
clone size: NA
D gene: NA
CDR3 DNA: TGCAGCGTTATAGGGGGTAACGGCTACACCTTC
CDR3 protein: CSVIGGNGYTF

V gene: TRBV6-1
J gene: TRBJ2-7
clone size: few
D gene: TRBD1
CDR3 DNA: TGTGCCGCCCAGACAGGGGGATATGGCGAGCAGTACTTC
CDR3 protein: CAAQTGGYGEQYF

V gene: TRBV19
J gene: TRBJ1-1
clone size: NA
D gene: NA
CDR3 DNA: TGTGCCAGTAGTTTCTGGGGAGGGACTGAAGCTTTCTTT
CDR3 protein: CASSFWGGTEAFF

V gene: TRBV10-2
J gene: TRBJ2-7
clone size: NA
D gene: TRBD2
CDR3 DNA: TGCGCCAGCAGTGAGATGAGCGGGAGAGTGGGGGTCGAGCAGTACTTC
CDR3 protein: CASSEMSGRVGVEQYF

V gene: TRBV29-1
J gene: TRBJ1-1
clone size: NA
D gene: NA
CDR3 DNA: TGCAGCGTTGGACAGGCTATCACTGAAGCTTTCTTT
CDR3 protein: CSVGQAITEAFF

V gene: TRBV10-3
J gene: TRBJ1-1
clone size: NA
D gene: TRBD1
CDR3 DNA: TGTGCCATCAGTGACGACAGGGACACTGAAGCTTTCTTT
CDR3 protein: CAISDDRDTEAFF

V gene: TRBV5-1
J gene: TRBJ2-3
clone size: NA
D gene: TRBD2
CDR3 DNA: TGCGCCAGCAGCCCGGGACTAGCGGGGGGGGCGGATACGCAGTATTTT
CDR3 protein: CASSPGLAGGADTQYF

V gene: TRBV19
J gene: TRBJ1-2
clone size: NA
D gene: NA
CDR3 DNA: TGTGCCAGTAGTTCTGCTACGGCGGTCTATGGCTACACCTTC
CDR3 protein: CASSSATAVYGYTF

V gene: TRBV19
J gene: TRBJ1-2
clone size: once
D gene: TRBD1
CDR3 DNA: TGTGCCAGTAGTATAGATCCCCTCCTCGACAGGGGCGGCTACACCTTC
CDR3 protein: CASSIDPLLDRGGYTF

V gene: TRBV12-5
J gene: TRBJ2-7
clone size: NA
D gene: NA
CDR3 DNA: TGTGCTAGTGGTTTGGATTACATTGCCGTCTCCTACGAGCAGTACTTC
CDR3 protein: CASGLDYIAVSYEQYF

V gene: TRBV5-4
J gene: TRBJ1-2
clone size: NA
D gene: NA
CDR3 DNA: TGTGCCAGCAGCCAAGCACAGGGTAGGGCTTTTGGCTACACCTTC
CDR3 protein: CASSQAQGRAFGYTF

V gene: TRBV19
J gene: TRBJ1-4
clone size: NA
D gene: TRBD1
CDR3 DNA: TGTGCCAGTAGTATATATCCGGGACAGCGTGGAGAAAAACTGTTTTTT
CDR3 protein: CASSIYPGQRGEKLFF

V gene: TRBV7-8
J gene: TRBJ2-5
clone size: NA
D gene: TRBD2
CDR3 DNA: TGTGCCAGCAGCCCGTCGACTAGCGGGAGGGTCCGGGAGACCCAGTACTTC
CDR3 protein: CASSPSTSGRVRETQYF

V gene: TRBV4-2
J gene: TRBJ2-3
clone size: NA
D gene: NA
CDR3 DNA: TGTGCCAGCAGCCGTTCAAAGCCGGGGGACCCAAGCACAGATACGCAGTATTTT
CDR3 protein: CASSRSKPGDPSTDTQYF

V gene: TRBV13
J gene: TRBJ2-7
clone size: NA
D gene: TRBD2
CDR3 DNA: TGTGCCAGCAGCCACGGGACTAGCGGGGTTAGTTGGCAGTACTTC
CDR3 protein: CASSHGTSGVSWQYF

V gene: TRBV6-5
J gene: TRBJ2-5
clone size: NA
D gene: NA
CDR3 DNA: TGTGCCAGCAGTCATGGAGAAGAGACCCAGTACTTC
CDR3 protein: CASSHGEETQYF

V gene: TRBV7-9
J gene: TRBJ1-1
clone size: NA
D gene: NA
CDR3 DNA: TGTGCCAGCAGCTACGGGGATTACACTGAAGCTTTCTTT
CDR3 protein: CASSYGDYTEAFF

V gene: TRBV7-2
J gene: TRBJ2-5
clone size: NA
D gene: TRBD2
CDR3 DNA: TGTGCCAGCAGCTTAGGACTACTAGCGGGACAAGAGACCCAGTACTTC
CDR3 protein: CASSLGLLAGQETQYF

V gene: TRBV12-5
J gene: TRBJ2-7
clone size: NA
D gene: NA
CDR3 DNA: TGTGCTAGTGGTTTGCACATTACGATCCACGAGCAGTACTTC
CDR3 protein: CASGLHITIHEQYF

V gene: TRBV7-2
J gene: TRBJ1-1
clone size: NA
D gene: NA
CDR3 DNA: TGTGCCAGCAGCTCCCCCAATAGAGGTTTCGATTTCATGAACACTGAAGCTTTCTTT
CDR3 protein: CASSSPNRGFDFMNTEAFF

V gene: TRBV28
J gene: TRBJ1-5
clone size: NA
D gene: NA
CDR3 DNA: TGTGCCAGCAGAAGGGGAATTAGCAATCAGCCCCAGCATTTT
CDR3 protein: CASRRGISNQPQHF

V gene: TRBV14
J gene: TRBJ2-5
clone size: NA
D gene: TRBD2
CDR3 DNA: TGTGCCAGCAGCCAAGGGGACTACCGTTTACAAGAGACCCAGTACTTC
CDR3 protein: CASSQGDYRLQETQYF

V gene: TRBV6-1
J gene: TRBJ2-5
clone size: once
D gene: NA
CDR3 DNA: TGTGCCAGCAGTGGGTCCGGGGTAGAGACCCAGTACTTC
CDR3 protein: CASSGSGVETQYF

V gene: TRBV9
J gene: TRBJ2-2
clone size: NA
D gene: NA
CDR3 DNA: TGTGCCAGCAGCGTAGCGGTGGCGCCCCAGGCCGGGGAGCTGTTTTTT
CDR3 protein: CASSVAVAPQAGELFF

V gene: TRBV28
J gene: TRBJ2-2
clone size: NA
D gene: NA
CDR3 DNA: TGTGCCAGCAGTTTTAGGGGATTAAGAGGCGGGGAGCTGTTTTTT
CDR3 protein: CASSFRGLRGGELFF

V gene: TRBV30
J gene: TRBJ2-7
clone size: NA
D gene: NA
CDR3 DNA: TGTGCCTGGAGTACCCTAACAGGGACCTACGAGCAGTACTTC
CDR3 protein: CAWSTLTGTYEQYF

V gene: TRBV28
J gene: TRBJ1-5
clone size: NA
D gene: NA
CDR3 DNA: TGTGCCAGCAGTTTATGGCCTGTTCGCCGGGGCAATCAGCCCCAGCATTTT
CDR3 protein: CASSLWPVRRGNQPQHF

V gene: TRBV4-1
J gene: TRBJ2-3
clone size: NA
D gene: TRBD2
CDR3 DNA: TGCGCCAGCAGCCCACGCTCGGGGAGGGCGGATACGCAGTATTTT
CDR3 protein: CASSPRSGRADTQYF

V gene: TRBV7-9
J gene: TRBJ1-2
clone size: NA
D gene: TRBD1
CDR3 DNA: TGTGCCAGCAGCTTAGGGACAGGGGAGTCGGGCACCGATGGCTACACCTTC
CDR3 protein: CASSLGTGESGTDGYTF

V gene: TRBV19
J gene: TRBJ1-1
clone size: NA
D gene: NA
CDR3 DNA: TGTGCCAGTAGTTGGACATATCCTGTTTTAGCTTTCTTT
CDR3 protein: CASSWTYPVLAFF

V gene: TRBV7-9
J gene: TRBJ2-2
clone size: NA
D gene: NA
CDR3 DNA: TGTTCCAGCAGCCCCGTTATTGGGGAGCTGTTTTTT
CDR3 protein: CSSSPVIGELFF

V gene: TRBV6-4
J gene: TRBJ2-3
clone size: NA
D gene: NA
CDR3 DNA: TGTGCCAGCAGCTCTAGGCCCCGCACAGATACGCAGTATTTT
CDR3 protein: CASSSRPRTDTQYF

V gene: TRBV28
J gene: TRBJ2-1
clone size: NA
D gene: TRBD1
CDR3 DNA: TGTGCCAGCAGTTCGGGACAGGGGCCGAGGAAGGAGCAGTTCTTC
CDR3 protein: CASSSGQGPRKEQFF

V gene: TRBV19
J gene: TRBJ2-1
clone size: NA
D gene: NA
CDR3 DNA: TGTGCCAGTAGTACCCATATAGCGACCGAGCAGTTCTTC
CDR3 protein: CASSTHIATEQFF

V gene: TRBV28
J gene: TRBJ1-4
clone size: NA
D gene: TRBD1
CDR3 DNA: TGTGCCAGCAGGAGGACAGGGCTTAATGAAAAACTGTTTTTT
CDR3 protein: CASRRTGLNEKLFF

V gene: TRBV28
J gene: TRBJ2-7
clone size: NA
D gene: TRBD1
CDR3 DNA: TGTGCCAGCAGTTTCAGGGGGCGAACCTACGAGCAGTACTTC
CDR3 protein: CASSFRGRTYEQYF

V gene: TRBV5-1
J gene: TRBJ2-3
clone size: once
D gene: TRBD2
CDR3 DNA: TGCGCCAGCAGCTTGGCTCAACTAGCGCCTAGCACAGATACGCAGTATTTT
CDR3 protein: CASSLAQLAPSTDTQYF

V gene: TRBV18
J gene: TRBJ1-4
clone size: NA
D gene: NA
CDR3 DNA: TGTGCCAGCTCACCAGAGACGGGACAAAATAATGAAAAACTGTTTTTT
CDR3 protein: CASSPETGQNNEKLFF

V gene: TRBV18
J gene: TRBJ1-2
clone size: NA
D gene: TRBD1
CDR3 DNA: TGTGCCAGCTCACCTGGGACAGGGAGAGACTATGGCTACCCCTTC
CDR3 protein: CASSPGTGRDYGYPF

V gene: TRBV25-1
J gene: TRBJ1-2
clone size: NA
D gene: TRBD1
CDR3 DNA: TGTGCCAGCAGTGAAGATTTAGGGGGCGCTGGGGGCTACACCTTC
CDR3 protein: CASSEDLGGAGGYTF

V gene: TRBV11-2
J gene: TRBJ2-5
clone size: NA
D gene: NA
CDR3 DNA: TGTGCCAGCAGCCCCGAAGCCTGGGGGCGGGAGACCCAGTACTTC
CDR3 protein: CASSPEAWGRETQYF

V gene: TRBV21-1
J gene: TRBJ1-5
clone size: NA
D gene: NA
CDR3 DNA: TGTGCCAGCAGCAAAATCGGGGGGCGCTGGGGTCAGCCCCAGCATTTT
CDR3 protein: CASSKIGGRWGQPQHF

V gene: TRBV6-1
J gene: TRBJ1-1
clone size: NA
D gene: TRBD1
CDR3 DNA: TGTGCCAGCAGGCATGAAGGGACAGGGTACACTGAAGCTTTCTTT
CDR3 protein: CASRHEGTGYTEAFF

V gene: TRBV11-2
J gene: TRBJ1-1
clone size: NA
D gene: NA
CDR3 DNA: TGTGCCAGCAGCTTAGCCCGCGAGACAGCGGAAGCTTTCTTT
CDR3 protein: CASSLARETAEAFF

V gene: TRBV6-1
J gene: TRBJ1-5
clone size: many
D gene: NA
CDR3 DNA: TGTGCCAGCAGTGAAGGGTTTTCCAGGGTAAGTCAGCCCCAGCATTTT
CDR3 protein: CASSEGFSRVSQPQHF

V gene: TRBV13
J gene: TRBJ2-3
clone size: NA
D gene: TRBD2
CDR3 DNA: TGTGCCAGCAGCGTTCGGTTTGGCGGGAGGGTACGACGGTATTTT
CDR3 protein: CASSVRFGGRVRRYF

V gene: TRBV5-1
J gene: TRBJ2-7
clone size: NA
D gene: TRBD1
CDR3 DNA: TGCGCCAGCAGCTTGTGGACAGGGCGCGAGCAGTACTTC
CDR3 protein: CASSLWTGREQYF

V gene: TRBV11-2
J gene: TRBJ1-1
clone size: NA
D gene: TRBD1
CDR3 DNA: TGTGCCAGCAGCTGGGGGACAGCCAACACTGAAGCTTTCTTT
CDR3 protein: CASSWGTANTEAFF

V gene: TRBV11-2
J gene: TRBJ1-2
clone size: NA
D gene: NA
CDR3 DNA: TGTGCCAGCAGCTTAGGGGGAGGCTATGGCTACACCTTC
CDR3 protein: CASSLGGGYGYTF

V gene: TRBV27
J gene: TRBJ2-3
clone size: NA
D gene: TRBD1
CDR3 DNA: TGTGCCAGCAGTCTCCAACAGGGGGAGACCAGCACAGATACGCAGTATTTT
CDR3 protein: CASSLQQGETSTDTQYF

V gene: TRBV28
J gene: TRBJ2-2
clone size: NA
D gene: NA
CDR3 DNA: TGTGCCAGCAGTTTATTAGCGACGAACACCGGGGAGCTGTTTTTT
CDR3 protein: CASSLLATNTGELFF